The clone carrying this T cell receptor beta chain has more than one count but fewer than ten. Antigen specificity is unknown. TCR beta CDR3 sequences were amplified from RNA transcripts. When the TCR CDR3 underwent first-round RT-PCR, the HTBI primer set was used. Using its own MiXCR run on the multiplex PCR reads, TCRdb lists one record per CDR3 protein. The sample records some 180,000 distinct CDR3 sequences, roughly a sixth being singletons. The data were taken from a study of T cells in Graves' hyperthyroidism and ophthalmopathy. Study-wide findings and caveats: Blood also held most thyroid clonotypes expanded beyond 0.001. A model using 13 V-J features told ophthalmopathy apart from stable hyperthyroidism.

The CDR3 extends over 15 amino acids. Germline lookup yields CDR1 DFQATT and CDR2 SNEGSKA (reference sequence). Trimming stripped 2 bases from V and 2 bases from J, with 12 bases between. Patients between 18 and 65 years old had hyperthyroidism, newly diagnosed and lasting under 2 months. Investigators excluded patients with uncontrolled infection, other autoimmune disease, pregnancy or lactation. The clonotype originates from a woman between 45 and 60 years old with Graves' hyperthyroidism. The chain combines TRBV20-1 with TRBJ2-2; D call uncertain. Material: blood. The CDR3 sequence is CSARNLADNTGELFF. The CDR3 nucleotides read TGCAGTGCTAGAAATTTGGCAGACAACACCGGGGAGCTGTTTTTT.